This passage covers 8 T cell receptor beta chains from one sample sequenced in a study of Ad26.COV2.S vaccination and SARS-CoV-2 variants. Produced via immunoSEQ multiplex PCR; TCRdb's table is partial and in-frame only. The data contain approximately 460,000 clones, 89% of them seen just once; the ten biggest clones take up about 1.5%. Documented treatment: around 19 received Ad26.COV2.S at low or high dose, single or two shots; a few received placebo; per-sample allocation not given. Samples were taken on day 63 after the first vaccine or placebo injection. Specimen: peripheral blood, collected in a trial of Ad26.COV2.S vaccine versus placebo. These receptors all come from a person aged 18-60 years who received the Ad26.COV2.S COVID-19 vaccine or a placebo.

The chain employs TRBV18 and TRBJ1-1, with unresolved D. The CDR3 totals 13 residues. V dropped 0 bases and J dropped 1 base, with 3 bases sitting between them. Germline V gene lookup returns CDR1 KGHSH and CDR2 LQKENI. CDR3 amino acids: CASSPPGNTEAFF. In DNA, the CDR3 is TGTGCCAGCTCACCACCGGGGAACACTGAAGCTTTCTTT.

The chain uses TRBV6-5 and TRBJ1-5; TRBD1 aligns across 7 bases. The CDR3 extends over 14 amino acids. J was trimmed by 1 base and V by 7 bases; bases with no gene match: 4. Germline V lookup: CDR1 MNHEY, CDR2 SVGAGI. The CDR3 DNA sequence: TGTGCCAGCACAGGGGGTTACAGCAATCAGCCCCAGCATTTT. Translation gives CASTGGYSNQPQHF.

Regarding this clone: The sample contains more than one DNA sequence encoding this CDR3. The V and J genes are TRBV9 and TRBJ2-3, with D perhaps TRBD1 or TRBD2 (5 bases each). The CDR3 consists of 14 residues. Germline V CDR1 and CDR2: SGDLS, YYNGEE. V was pared by 0 bases and J by 0 bases, with 5 bases between. In DNA form, the CDR3 reads TGTGCCAGCAGCGTAGGGGGGAGCACAGATACGCAGTATTTT. This codes for CASSVGGSTDTQYF.

The CDR3 DNA is TGTGCCAGCAGCTTAGATAGGGGACAACTCACGGAGCAGTACTTC. Translation gives CASSLDRGQLTEQYF. This chain connects TRBV11-1 to TRBJ2-7, with D possibly TRBD1 on 6 matching bases. In germline, CDR1 is SGHAT, CDR2 FQDESV (reference sequence). The CDR3 totals 15 residues. V dropped 1 base and J dropped 7 bases, with 17 bases sitting between them.

The rearrangement uses TRBV7-9 and TRBJ2-1; 11 bases map to TRBD1. V was clipped by 4 bases and J by 7 bases; unmatched bases: 3. The CDR3 has 14 amino acids. CDR1 is SEHNR and CDR2 is FQNEAQ in the germline V gene (reference sequence). CDR3 in amino acids: CASSYGTGGNEQFF. The DNA of the CDR3 is TGTGCCAGCAGCTACGGGACAGGGGGAAATGAGCAGTTCTTC.

The rearrangement uses TRBV7-2 and TRBJ2-6; D gene ambiguous. V lost 0 bases and J 12 bases, leaving 3 bases between the germline ends. Germline CDR1 is SGHTA and CDR2 is FQGNSA. The CDR3 has 11 residues. The CDR3 region has the DNA TGTGCCAGCAGCTTAGCGCGCGTCCTGACTTTC. It specifies CASSLARVLTF. Using reference TRBV7-2 and TRBJ2-6 for the parts outside the CDR3, the full variable domain is GAGVSQSPSNKVTEKGKDVELRCDPISGHTALYWYRQSLGQGLEFLIYFQGNSAPDKSGLPSDRFSAERTGGSVSTLTIQRTQQEDSAVYLCASSLARVLTFGAGSRLTVL.

The chain uses TRBV5-4 and TRBJ1-1; 7 nucleotides match TRBD1. The CDR3 runs to 18 residues. V gave up 4 bases and J gave up 5 bases; unmatched junction bases: 20. The germline V gene encodes CDR1 SGHNT and CDR2 YYREEE (reference sequence). The CDR3 DNA sequence: TGTGCCAGCAGCATCGGCCCGAGGGGGCAGGGGGGATCGACTGAAGCTTTCTTT. Translation: CASSIGPRGQGGSTEAFF.

The chain recombines TRBV11-1 with TRBJ1-1; 7 bases align to TRBD1. This CDR3 contains 16 residues. With V trimmed by 0 bases and J by 2 bases, 6 bases remained unmatched. Germline V gene data show CDR1 as SGHAT and CDR2 as FQDESV (reference sequence). In DNA, the CDR3 is TGTGCCAGCAGCTTAGCAACCGGGACAGAAAACACTGAAGCTTTCTTT. Protein: CASSLATGTENTEAFF.